This paragraph covers one TCR beta chain sequence. Its cognate antigen is unknown. The data derive from a study of shared clonotypes between healthy human individuals. Study-level findings and limits: Specimens sampled were limited to blood, with tissue repertoires likely differing.

All of the donors resided in Nashville, Tennessee, and each was a Caucasian adult. Assay execution proceeded at the deep level. Clones were read by immunoSEQ multiplex PCR, and TCRdb kept only the in-frame ones, dropping some. The repertoire has 2 million to 3 million clones, over 85% of them found once; the top ten carry around 0.14%. Sequenced sample: naive CD4+ T cells sorted from blood. Subset defined: CD45RA+ positively selected. The clonotype comes from a man between 18 and 35 years old in good health.

In DNA form, the CDR3 reads TGTGCCAGCTCACCATATGGACTAGCGGGAGCCAAAAACATTCAGTACTTC. This codes for CASSPYGLAGAKNIQYF. The V and J genes are TRBV18 and TRBJ2-4; 11 positions match TRBD2. The V gene's germline CDR1 is KGHSH and CDR2 LQKENI. CDR3 length: 17 residues. Trimming removed 2 bases from V and 0 bases from J; junction bases left unmatched: 3.